Listed below are T cell receptor beta chains from one sample, sequenced in a study of identical twins. TCRdb used MiXCR to reprocess the 5' RACE reads, holding one entry per CDR3 protein. The table includes 500,000 to 600,000 distinct CDR3 sequences, 20% to 25% detected once. Another study also made use of these data, one on T cells expressing NK-cell markers.

Sequenced sample: CD4+ T cells sorted from blood. These receptors were collected from a woman aged 18-29 years in good health. The CDR3 runs from the conserved cysteine through the conserved F or W. A D gene is named only where the DNA matches it firmly. For some rows the clone size is stated as once, few or many, or as a class when expanded; others skip it.

TRBJ2-1,NA,TRBV20-1,few,CSAKNPRVSGNNEQFF,TGCAGTGCTAAAAACCCCAGGGTTTCGGGAAACAATGAGCAGTTCTTC
TRBJ2-3,NA,TRBV5-1,NA,CASSQRGHADTQYF,TGCGCCAGCAGCCAAAGGGGACACGCAGATACGCAGTATTTT
TRBJ2-3,NA,TRBV7-3,NA,CASSRNAGQDTQYF,TGTGCCAGCAGCCGTAACGCGGGGCAAGATACGCAGTATTTT
TRBJ1-1,TRBD1,TRBV20-1,many,CSARSQGVNTEAFF,TGCAGTGCTAGATCGCAGGGGGTTAACACTGAAGCTTTCTTT
TRBJ2-5,NA,TRBV4-2,NA,CASSQRRGTETQYF,TGTGCCAGCAGCCAACGCCGCGGCACAGAGACCCAGTACTTC
TRBJ1-1,NA,TRBV5-1,few,CASSLMGQTNTEAFF,TGCGCCAGCAGCTTGATGGGGCAGACGAACACTGAAGCTTTCTTT
TRBJ1-2,NA,TRBV20-1,NA,CSAKDRKLVGGYTF,TGCAGTGCTAAGGACAGAAAGTTGGTGGGAGGCTACACCTTC
TRBJ2-3,NA,TRBV9,NA,CASSTLGTDTQYF,TGTGCCAGCAGCACACTGGGCACAGATACGCAGTATTTT
TRBJ1-1,NA,TRBV9,few,CASSGGEGHRRIRAFF,TGTGCCAGCAGCGGGGGGGAGGGACATCGTCGGATAAGAGCTTTCTTT
TRBJ1-2,NA,TRBV11-3,NA,CASSSPIGGGYTF,TGTGCCAGCAGCTCCCCAATAGGGGGTGGCTACACCTTC
TRBJ2-6,NA,TRBV18,NA,CASSGYSGANVLTF,TGTGCCAGCTCAGGTTACTCTGGGGCCAACGTCCTGACTTTC
TRBJ1-1,NA,TRBV19,NA,CATIGLLNTEAFF,TGTGCCACGATTGGACTCCTGAACACTGAAGCTTTCTTT
TRBJ2-1,TRBD2,TRBV5-1,NA,CASSLASGGYSYNEQFF,TGCGCCAGCAGCTTGGCTAGCGGGGGGTACTCCTACAATGAGCAGTTCTTC
TRBJ2-3,TRBD2,TRBV20-1,NA,CSAVAKRGPGDTQYF,TGCAGTGCCGTGGCAAAGCGGGGGCCCGGGGATACGCAGTATTTT
TRBJ2-1,TRBD1,TRBV7-3,NA,CASSLVGQGVLNEQFF,TGTGCCAGCAGCTTAGTCGGACAGGGGGTTTTGAATGAGCAGTTCTTC
TRBJ2-6,NA,TRBV5-1,NA,CATSEAPQTGANVLTF,TGCGCCACCAGCGAGGCCCCCCAAACAGGGGCCAACGTCCTGACTTTC
TRBJ2-5,TRBD1,TRBV7-8,few,CASSLVGTEETQYF,TGTGCCAGCAGCTTAGTTGGGACAGAAGAGACCCAGTACTTC
TRBJ2-7,TRBD1,TRBV5-1,few,CASSLDRGELNYEQYF,TGCGCCAGCAGCTTAGACAGGGGCGAACTTAACTACGAGCAGTACTTC
TRBJ2-4,NA,TRBV10-3,few,CAISEWGAGKNIQYF,TGTGCCATCAGTGAGTGGGGGGCCGGCAAAAACATTCAGTACTTC
TRBJ1-1,TRBD1,TRBV20-1,NA,CSAPDRGRNTEAFF,TGCAGTGCTCCCGACAGGGGGAGGAATACTGAAGCTTTCTTT
TRBJ2-5,NA,TRBV20-1,few,CSARDPAGRNYQETQYF,TGCAGTGCTAGAGACCCCGCGGGGCGCAATTACCAAGAGACCCAGTACTTC
TRBJ2-1,NA,TRBV19,NA,CASSRGRTLNEQFF,TGTGCCAGTAGTCGGGGCCGGACTTTGAATGAGCAGTTCTTC
TRBJ1-1,NA,TRBV10-3,NA,CAIRGTWGANTEAFF,TGTGCCATCAGAGGGACGTGGGGGGCGAACACTGAAGCTTTCTTT
TRBJ2-3,TRBD2,TRBV20-1,NA,CSLAGGADTQYF,TGCAGTTTAGCGGGAGGCGCAGATACGCAGTATTTT
TRBJ2-2,NA,TRBV4-3,few,CASSRYDGGTGELFF,TGCGCCAGCAGTCGCTACGATGGGGGCACCGGGGAGCTGTTTTTT
TRBJ2-1,TRBD2,TRBV19,few,CASSLDSGGAYNEQFF,TGTGCCAGTAGTCTGGATAGCGGGGGTGCCTACAATGAGCAGTTCTTC
TRBJ2-3,NA,TRBV12-3/TRBV12-4,many,CASSRTTPGTDTQYF,TGTGCCAGCAGCCGGACTACCCCGGGGACAGATACGCAGTATTTT
TRBJ2-2,NA,TRBV24-1,NA,CATSGTGTGNTGELFF,TGTGCCACCAGTGGCACCGGGACGGGGAACACCGGGGAGCTGTTTTTT
TRBJ1-1,NA,TRBV6-1,few,CASSVEGAAEAFF,TGTGCCAGCAGTGTTGAAGGGGCAGCTGAAGCTTTCTTT
TRBJ2-2,NA,TRBV6-2/TRBV6-3,NA,CASRFHGRTGTGELFF,TGTGCCAGCCGTTTCCACGGGAGAACGGGCACCGGGGAGCTGTTTTTT
TRBJ2-1,NA,TRBV12-3/TRBV12-4,NA,CASSPWVNEQFF,TGTGCCAGCAGTCCTTGGGTCAATGAGCAGTTCTTC